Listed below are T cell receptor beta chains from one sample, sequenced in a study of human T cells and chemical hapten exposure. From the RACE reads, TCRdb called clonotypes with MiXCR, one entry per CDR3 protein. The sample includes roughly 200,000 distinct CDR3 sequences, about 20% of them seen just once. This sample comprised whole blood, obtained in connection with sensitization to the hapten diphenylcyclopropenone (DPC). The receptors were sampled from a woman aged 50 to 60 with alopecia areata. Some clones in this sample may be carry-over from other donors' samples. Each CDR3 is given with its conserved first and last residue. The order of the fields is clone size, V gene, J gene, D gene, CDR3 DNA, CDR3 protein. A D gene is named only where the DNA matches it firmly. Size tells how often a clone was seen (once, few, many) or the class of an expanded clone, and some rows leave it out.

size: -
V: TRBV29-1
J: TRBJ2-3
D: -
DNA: TGCAGCGTTCGGACTACTACTAGCACAGATACGCAGTATTTT
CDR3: CSVRTTTSTDTQYF

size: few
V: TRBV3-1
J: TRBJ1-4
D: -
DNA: TGTGCCAGCAGCCAAACTCGGCTTGAAAAACTGTTTTTT
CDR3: CASSQTRLEKLFF

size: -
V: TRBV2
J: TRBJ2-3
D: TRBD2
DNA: TGTGCCAGCGGGGATAGCGGGAGTTATACAGATACGCAGTATTTT
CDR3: CASGDSGSYTDTQYF

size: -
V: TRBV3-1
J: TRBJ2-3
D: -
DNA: TGTGCCAGCAGCCAACGGGGCGCGGGTTTTAGCACAGATACGCAGTATTTT
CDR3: CASSQRGAGFSTDTQYF

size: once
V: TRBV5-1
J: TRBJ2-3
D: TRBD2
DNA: TGCGCCAGCAGCCCCGGGACTAGCGGGACGGGTGATACGCAGTATTTT
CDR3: CASSPGTSGTGDTQYF

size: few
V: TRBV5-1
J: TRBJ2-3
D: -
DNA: TGCGCCAGCAGCTTGGATGTAGATACGCAGTATTTT
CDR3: CASSLDVDTQYF

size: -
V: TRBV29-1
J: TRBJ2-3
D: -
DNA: TGCAGCGCCTTCTCCCCTAGACATTACACAGATACGCAGTATTTT
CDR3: CSAFSPRHYTDTQYF

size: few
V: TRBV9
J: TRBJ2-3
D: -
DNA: TGTGCCAGCAGCCCAGCGGGGACAGAACGGGATACGCAGTATTTT
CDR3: CASSPAGTERDTQYF

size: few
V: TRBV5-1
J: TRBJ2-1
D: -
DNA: TGCGCCAGCAGCTGGGCCGTCGATGAGCAGTTCTTC
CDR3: CASSWAVDEQFF

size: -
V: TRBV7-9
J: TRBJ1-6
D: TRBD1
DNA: TGTGCCAGCAGCTTAACAGGACAGGGGGATTCACCCCTCCACTTT
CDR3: CASSLTGQGDSPLHF

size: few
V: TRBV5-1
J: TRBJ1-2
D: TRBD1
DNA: TGCGCCAGCAGCTGGGACAGCCCTAACTATGGCTACACCTTC
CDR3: CASSWDSPNYGYTF

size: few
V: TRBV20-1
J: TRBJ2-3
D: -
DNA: TGCAGTGCTAGGGCGTTGACTAGCACAGATACGCAGTATTTT
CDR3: CSARALTSTDTQYF

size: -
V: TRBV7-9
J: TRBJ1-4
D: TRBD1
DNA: TGTGCCAGCAGCCCACAGGGGCGCCATGAAAAACTGTTTTTT
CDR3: CASSPQGRHEKLFF

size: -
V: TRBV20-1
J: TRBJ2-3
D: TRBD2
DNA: TGCAGTGCTAGAGCCGCGCTAGCGGGAGGGCTCGGAGATACGCAGTATTTT
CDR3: CSARAALAGGLGDTQYF

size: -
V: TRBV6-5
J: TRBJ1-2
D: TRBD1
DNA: TGTGCCAGCAGCCGCGACAGGGATCGTGGCTACACCTTC
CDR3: CASSRDRDRGYTF

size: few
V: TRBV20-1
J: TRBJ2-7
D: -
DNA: TGCAGTGCTGGGGCCCTCCTCGGGGGAGAGCAGTACTTC
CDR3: CSAGALLGGEQYF

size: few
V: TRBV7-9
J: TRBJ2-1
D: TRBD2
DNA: TGTGCCAGCACCATTCTAGCGGAGGGCTACAATGAGCAGTTCTTC
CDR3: CASTILAEGYNEQFF

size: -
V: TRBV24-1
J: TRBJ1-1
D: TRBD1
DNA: TGTGCCACCAGTGACAACAGGGGGCTGAACACTGAAGCTTTCTTT
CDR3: CATSDNRGLNTEAFF

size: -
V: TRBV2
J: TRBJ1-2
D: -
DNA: TGTGCCAGCAGTGTTTCCGGGTTTAGTGGCTACACCTTC
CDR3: CASSVSGFSGYTF

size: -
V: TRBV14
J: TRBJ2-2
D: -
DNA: TGTGCCAGCAGCCAAGATCTTTCTGTAGGAGACACCGGGGAGCTGTTTTTT
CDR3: CASSQDLSVGDTGELFF

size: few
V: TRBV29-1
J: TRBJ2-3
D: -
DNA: TGCAGCGTCGAGGGGGTGCCCACAGATACGCAGTATTTT
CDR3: CSVEGVPTDTQYF

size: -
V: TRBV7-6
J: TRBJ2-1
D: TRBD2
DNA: TGTGCCAGCAGCGTCTCGTCCCCAAGGGCTAGCGGGGTGGGGAATGAGCAGTTCTTC
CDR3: CASSVSSPRASGVGNEQFF

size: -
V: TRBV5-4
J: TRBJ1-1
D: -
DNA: TGTGCCAGCAGCTCTGGAGTCAACACTGAAGCTTTCTTT
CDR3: CASSSGVNTEAFF

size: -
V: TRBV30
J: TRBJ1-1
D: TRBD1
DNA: TGTGCCTGGAGTACCCCAGGGGGGTACACTGAAGCTTTCTTT
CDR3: CAWSTPGGYTEAFF

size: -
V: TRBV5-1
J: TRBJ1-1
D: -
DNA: TGCGCCAGCAGCTCAACGGTTGGGGGGGCAATTCATACTGAAGCTTTCTTT
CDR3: CASSSTVGGAIHTEAFF

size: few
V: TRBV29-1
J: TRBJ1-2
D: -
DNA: TGCAGCGTAGTATCAGGGAAGAGCTATGGCTACACCTTC
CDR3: CSVVSGKSYGYTF

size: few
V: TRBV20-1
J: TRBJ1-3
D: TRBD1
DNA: TGCAGTGCTAGAGGGGTCGACTTACAGGGGAGTTACACCATATATTTT
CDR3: CSARGVDLQGSYTIYF

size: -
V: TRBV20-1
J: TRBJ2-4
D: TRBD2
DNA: TGCAGTGCGGGGACTAGCGGGAGGGTCAACATTCAGTACTTC
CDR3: CSAGTSGRVNIQYF

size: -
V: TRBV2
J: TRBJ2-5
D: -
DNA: TGTGCCAGCAGTTACACTAAAGAGACCCAGTACTTC
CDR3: CASSYTKETQYF

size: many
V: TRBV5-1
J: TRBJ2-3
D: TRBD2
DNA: TGCGCCAGCAGCTTGGCGGGAGGCGTCAAGCATTTT
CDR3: CASSLAGGVKHF

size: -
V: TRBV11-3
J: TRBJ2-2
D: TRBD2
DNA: TGTGCCAGCAGCTCACCCCTCCGGGTGTTAGCGGGAGAGGTTGCCGGGGAGCTGTTTTTT
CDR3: CASSSPLRVLAGEVAGELFF

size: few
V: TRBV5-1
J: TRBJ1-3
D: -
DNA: TGCGCCAGCAGCTTTTCAGGGGCCGCGGAGGACACCATATATTTT
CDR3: CASSFSGAAEDTIYF

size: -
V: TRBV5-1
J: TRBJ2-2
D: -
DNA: TGCGCCAGCAGCTACTTTTCTACACTGGGGGCCGGGGAGCTGTTTTTT
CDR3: CASSYFSTLGAGELFF

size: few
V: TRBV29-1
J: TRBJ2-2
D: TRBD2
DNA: TGCAGCGTTGACCTAGCGGGAACCGGGGAGCTGTTTTTT
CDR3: CSVDLAGTGELFF

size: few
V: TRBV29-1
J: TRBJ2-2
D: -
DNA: TGCAGCGTGCGGGATGTAGGGAACACCGGGGAGCTGTTTTTT
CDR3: CSVRDVGNTGELFF

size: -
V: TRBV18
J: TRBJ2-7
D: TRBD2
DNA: TGTGCCAGCTCACCACGTGTTACGGGACTAGCGATCGAGCAGTACTTC
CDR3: CASSPRVTGLAIEQYF

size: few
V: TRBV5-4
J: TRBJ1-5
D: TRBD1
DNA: TGTGCCAGCAGCGTAGGGGGACAGCAATATCAGCCCCAGCATTTT
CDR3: CASSVGGQQYQPQHF

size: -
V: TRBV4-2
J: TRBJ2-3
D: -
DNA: TGTGCCAGCAGCCAAGTCCTGGCTGGGGCGACAGATACGCAGTATTTT
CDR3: CASSQVLAGATDTQYF

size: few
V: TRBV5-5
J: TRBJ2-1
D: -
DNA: TGTGCCAGCAGCTTGGTCTGGGATAATGAGCAGTTCTTC
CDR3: CASSLVWDNEQFF

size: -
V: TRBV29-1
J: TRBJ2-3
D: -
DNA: TGCAGCGTTGATGCGCGTGGAACAGATACGCAGTATTTT
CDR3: CSVDARGTDTQYF

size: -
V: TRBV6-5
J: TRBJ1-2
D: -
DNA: TGTGCCAGCAGTTATATGGGGGACGGCTATGGCTACACCTTC
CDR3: CASSYMGDGYGYTF

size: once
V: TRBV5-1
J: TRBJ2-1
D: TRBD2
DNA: TGCGCCAGCAGCCCCCATGAGCGGGGAAATGAGCAGTTCTTC
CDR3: CASSPHERGNEQFF